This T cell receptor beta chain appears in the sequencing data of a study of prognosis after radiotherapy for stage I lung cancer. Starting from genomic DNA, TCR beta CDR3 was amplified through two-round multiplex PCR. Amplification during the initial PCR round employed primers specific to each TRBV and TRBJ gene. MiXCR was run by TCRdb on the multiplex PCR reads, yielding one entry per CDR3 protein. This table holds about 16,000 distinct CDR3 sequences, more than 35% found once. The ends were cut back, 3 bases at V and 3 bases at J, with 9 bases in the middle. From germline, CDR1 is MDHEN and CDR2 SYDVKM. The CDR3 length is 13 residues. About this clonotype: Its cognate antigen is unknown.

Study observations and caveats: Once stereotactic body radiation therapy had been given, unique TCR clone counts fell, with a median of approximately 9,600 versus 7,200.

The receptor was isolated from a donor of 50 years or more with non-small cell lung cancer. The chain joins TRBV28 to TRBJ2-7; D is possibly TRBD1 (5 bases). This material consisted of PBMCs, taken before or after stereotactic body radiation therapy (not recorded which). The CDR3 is CASSFPRVYEQYF. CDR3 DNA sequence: TGTGCCAGCAGTTTCCCCAGGGTCTACGAGCAGTACTTC.